These 9 T cell receptor beta chains were all obtained from the same sample, sequenced in a study of radiotherapy plus CTLA-4 blockade in lung cancer. Data came from immunoSEQ multiplex PCR; TCRdb stores just in-frame clones and leaves some out. The profile shows about 28,000 clones, around three quarters of them singletons. The input for sequencing was peripheral blood, taken from a patient treated with radiotherapy plus ipilimumab. These receptors originate from a human donor with non-small cell lung cancer that progressed on radiotherapy plus ipilimumab.

The CDR3 nucleotides read TGTGCCACCAGCAGAGATGCGAGCCCGGAAGGCGAGACCCAGTACTTC. Translating it yields CATSRDASPEGETQYF. V and J are TRBV15 and TRBJ2-5; no clear D gene. Germline loops: CDR1 LNHNV, CDR2 YYDKDF (reference sequence). V was pared by 0 bases and J by 5 bases, with 16 bases between. The CDR3 contains 16 residues.

This clone was detected a few times. This chain uses TRBV9 with TRBJ1-4; D uncertain. Germline CDR1 is SGDLS and CDR2 is YYNGEE. Trimming shortened V by 0 bases and J by 0 bases, and 3 bases separated the two germline ends. The CDR3 is 14 residues long. CDR3 DNA: TGTGCCAGCAGCGTAGGGGCAACTAATGAAAAACTGTTTTTT. Translated, it gives CASSVGATNEKLFF.

This clone turned up a few times. This chain connects TRBV6-5 to TRBJ2-7, with 14 bases matching TRBD2. J lost 3 bases, V lost 3 bases, and 4 bases had no gene match. Germline V gene lookup returns CDR1 MNHEY and CDR2 SVGAGI. The CDR3 contains 16 residues. The CDR3 DNA reads TGTGCCAGCAGTTATCAGGGGACTAGCGGGAGCTACGAGCAGTACTTC. Protein sequence: CASSYQGTSGSYEQYF.

CDR3 nucleotide sequence: TGTGCCAGCTCACCACCGATGGAAGACATTCAGTACTTC. Translation: CASSPPMEDIQYF. J is TRBJ2-4 and V is TRBV18; D unresolved. The length of the CDR3 is 13 residues. Trimming cost V 0 bases and J 8 bases, with 8 bases left between them. Germline CDR1 and CDR2: KGHSH and LQKENI.

This clone has just a few counts. The chain employs TRBV11-3 and TRBJ2-1; perhaps D is TRBD1 or TRBD2 (6 bases each). There are 14 residues in the CDR3. V lost 4 bases to trimming and J lost 8 bases, with 15 bases between them. The germline V gene has CDR1 SGHNT and CDR2 YENEEA. The CDR3 sequence is CASSYLYGGYEQFF. The CDR3 nucleotides read TGTGCCAGCAGCTACCTCTACGGGGGCTATGAGCAGTTCTTC. Variable domain in full (rest from reference TRBV11-3 and TRBJ2-1): EAGVVQSPRYKIIEKKQPVAFWCNPISGHNTLYWYLQNLGQGPELLIRYENEEAVDDSQLPKDRFSAERLKGVDSTLKIQPAELGDSAVYLCASSYLYGGYEQFFGPGTRLTVL.

The rearrangement joins TRBV19 to TRBJ2-1, with D possibly TRBD2 on 5 matching bases. Looked up from germline, CDR1 is LNHDA and CDR2 is SQIVND (reference sequence). This CDR3 has 14 amino acids. V lost 2 bases and J lost 6, with 11 bases in between. In DNA form, the CDR3 reads TGTGCCAGTAGTATAAGGCTAGCAGGCAATGAGCAGTTCTTC. This codes for CASSIRLAGNEQFF. Complete variable domain (other parts from reference TRBV19 and TRBJ2-1): DGGITQSPKYLFRKEGQNVTLSCEQNLNHDAMYWYRQDPGQGLRLIYYSQIVNDFQKGDIAEGYSVSREKKESFPLTVTSAQKNPTAFYLCASSIRLAGNEQFFGPGTRLTVL.

V gene TRBV6-5 combines with J gene TRBJ1-1; 9 bases match TRBD1. The CDR3 loop spans 15 amino acids. The V and J ends lost 4 bases and 3 bases, in that order; junction bases with no gene match: 6. Germline V gene data show CDR1 as MNHEY and CDR2 as SVGAGI. The CDR3 spells CASSWGQGLDTEAFF. The DNA for the CDR3 is TGTGCCAGCAGTTGGGGACAGGGTCTCGACACTGAAGCTTTCTTT.

This rearrangement joins TRBV28 to TRBJ2-7; TRBD1 might be the D (6 bases). This CDR3 has 15 amino acids. The V end lost 8 bases, the J end lost 2 bases, and 19 bases lay between the germline ends. From germline, CDR1 is MDHEN and CDR2 SYDVKM. The CDR3 loop reads CASAREPGTTYEQYF. The CDR3 DNA reads as TGTGCCAGCGCCCGGGAACCCGGGACAACCTACGAGCAGTACTTC.

The chain uses TRBV27 and TRBJ1-1; D gene ambiguous. This CDR3 is 13 amino acids long. From germline, CDR1 is MNHEY and CDR2 SMNVEV (reference sequence). V lost 5 bases and J lost 1, with 8 bases in between. The CDR3 DNA is TGTGCCAGCAGTCACGGCAAGAACACTGAAGCTTTCTTT. Protein sequence: CASSHGKNTEAFF.